This TCR beta chain was profiled in a study of shared clonotypes between healthy human individuals. The CDR3 sequence is 14 residues long. Per germline, CDR1 LGHNA and CDR2 YNFKEQ. V lost 2 bases and J 7 bases, leaving 15 bases between the germline ends. Points on this clone: What it binds is not known.

TCRdb's copy holds only in-frame clones and misses some; the assay was immunoSEQ multiplex PCR. The profile covers around 1.4 million clones, with roughly 98.5% appearing a single time and under 0.45% taken by the ten largest. Study-wide findings and caveats: Large sequencing depth failed to make sorted-subset sequencing complete, rarefaction showed.

Sequencing input: naive CD4+ T cells sorted from blood. Indicated subset: CD45RA+ positively selected. This sequence joins TRBV4-2 and TRBJ2-7; D tentatively reads TRBD1 or TRBD2 (6 bases each). This clonotype was obtained from a man aged 25-45 years in good health. The chain's CDR3 is CASSQRGDRGEQYF. The CDR3 DNA reads as TGTGCCAGCAGCCAAAGGGGGGACCGTGGGGAGCAGTACTTC.